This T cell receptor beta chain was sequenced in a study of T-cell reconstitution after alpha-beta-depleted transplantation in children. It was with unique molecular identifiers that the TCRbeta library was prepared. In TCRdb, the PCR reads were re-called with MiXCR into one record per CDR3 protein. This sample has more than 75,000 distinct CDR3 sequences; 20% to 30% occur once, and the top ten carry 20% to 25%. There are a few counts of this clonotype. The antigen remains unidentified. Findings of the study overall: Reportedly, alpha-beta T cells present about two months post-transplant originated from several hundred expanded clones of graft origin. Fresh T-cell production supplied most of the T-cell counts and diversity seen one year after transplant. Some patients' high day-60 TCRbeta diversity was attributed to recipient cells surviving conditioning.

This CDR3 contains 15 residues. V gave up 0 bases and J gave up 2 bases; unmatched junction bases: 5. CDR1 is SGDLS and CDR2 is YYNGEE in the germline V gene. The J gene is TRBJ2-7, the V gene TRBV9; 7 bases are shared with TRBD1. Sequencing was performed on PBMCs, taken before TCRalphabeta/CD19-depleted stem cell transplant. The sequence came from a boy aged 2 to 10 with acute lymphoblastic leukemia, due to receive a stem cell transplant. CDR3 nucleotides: TGTGCCAGCAGCGTAGGACAGGGAGTCGCCTACGAGCAGTACTTC. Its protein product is CASSVGQGVAYEQYF. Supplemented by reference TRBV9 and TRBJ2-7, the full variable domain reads DSGVTQTPKHLITATGQRVTLRCSPRSGDLSVYWYQQSLDQGLQFLIQYYNGEERAKGNILERFSAQQFPDLHSELNLSSLELGDSALYFCASSVGQGVAYEQYFGPGTRLTVT.